This TCR beta chain came from a study of blood T cell repertoires in COVID-19. Whole-study context: The cDNA or gDNA used as material had been derived from T cells, B-cell-depleted T cells, or PBMCs.

Participants came from fewer than 25 US areas, aged about 18 to 89 years. Participants were placed into cohorts based on the clinical history they reported. The trim removed 3 bases at V and 5 bases at J, leaving 5 bases unmatched. Germline V gives CDR1 MNHEY, CDR2 SMNVEV (reference sequence). The CDR3 loop spans 16 amino acids. Profiling relied on immunoSEQ multiplex PCR, and the TCRdb table lists in-frame clones only, not all of them. The table has around 230,000 clones, roughly 90% seen once. The sample comprised PBMCs or T cells enriched from blood (not recorded which). The clonotype comes from a young woman with acute COVID-19. This chain connects TRBV27 to TRBJ2-1; TRBD1 agrees at 12 bases. CDR3 sequence: CASSLGTGGTHNEQFF. DNA of the CDR3: TGTGCCAGCAGTTTGGGGACAGGGGGCACCCACAATGAGCAGTTCTTC.